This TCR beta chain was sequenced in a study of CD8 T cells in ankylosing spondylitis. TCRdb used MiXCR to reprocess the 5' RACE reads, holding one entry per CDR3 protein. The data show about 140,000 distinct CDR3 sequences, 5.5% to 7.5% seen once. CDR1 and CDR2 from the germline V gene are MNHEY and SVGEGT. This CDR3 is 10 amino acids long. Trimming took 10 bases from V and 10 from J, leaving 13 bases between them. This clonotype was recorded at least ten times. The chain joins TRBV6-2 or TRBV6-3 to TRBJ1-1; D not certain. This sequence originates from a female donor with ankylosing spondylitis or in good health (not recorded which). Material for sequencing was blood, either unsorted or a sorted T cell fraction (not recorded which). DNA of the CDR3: TGTGCCACCAGGAGGGCGGGAGCTTTCTTT. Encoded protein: CATRRAGAFF.